These 20 T cell receptor beta chains were sequenced from one sample in a study of spatial heterogeneity in lung cancer. These receptors are not linked to any known antigen. Time point here: sample taken at primary tumor resection. TCRdb fed the 5' RACE reads into MiXCR, producing one record per CDR3 protein. This table has around 7,800 distinct CDR3 sequences, 8% to 10% appearing once. Findings and caveats of the study: Counts that tracked tumor mutation counts were those of expanded intratumoral alpha and beta TCRs.

The sample consisted of lung tumor tissue, taken at surgery. The receptors shown here come from a male donor with early-stage non-small cell lung cancer.

At least ten counts were recorded for this clonotype. Little can be read into the size of this beta chain, an off-target read in a library designed for alpha chains. The chain carries TRBV20-1 and TRBJ1-1; D is unresolved. Trimming removed 7 bases at V and 0 bases at J, with 6 bases between. This CDR3 is 11 amino acids long. The germline V gene has CDR1 DFQATT and CDR2 SNEGSKA (reference sequence). CDR3 region: CSGGLNTEAFF. The DNA for the CDR3 is TGCAGTGGCGGGCTGAACACTGAAGCTTTCTTT.

Only a few counts were recorded for this clonotype. A library prepared for alpha chains yielded this beta chain as an off-target read; its size is of little meaning. V is TRBV11-2 and J is TRBJ2-1, with D uncertain. V lost 2 bases to trimming and J lost 8 bases, with 10 bases between them. The CDR3 spans 13 residues. Germline assignment: CDR1 SGHAT and CDR2 FQNNGV. CDR3 protein: CASSLRRSDEQFF. Written as DNA, the CDR3 is TGTGCCAGCAGCTTAAGGCGCAGCGATGAGCAGTTCTTC. The full variable domain, with the rest looked up from reference TRBV11-2 and TRBJ2-1, is EAGVAQSPRYKIIEKRQSVAFWCNPISGHATLYWYQQILGQGPKLLIQFQNNGVVDDSQLPKDRFSAERLKGVDSTLKIQPAKLEDSAVYLCASSLRRSDEQFFGPGTRLTVL.

Sample share makes this clonotype medium-sized. Within a library made for alpha chains, this beta chain is off target, and its count is uninformative. This chain links TRBV25-1 with TRBJ2-7, with TRBD2 matching over 12 bases. The CDR3 length is 16 residues. The junction had 7 bases not matched to a gene; V was cut back by 1 base and J by 6 bases. CDR1 MGHDK and CDR2 SYGVNS come from the germline V gene. The CDR3 coding sequence is TGTGCCAGCAGTGAATCTTCACTAGCGGGAGGATTCGAGCAGTACTTC. This sequence encodes CASSESSLAGGFEQYF.

Judged by abundance, this clonotype is medium-sized (0.01 to 0.1%). This beta chain appears as a stray read in a library generated for alpha chains; its size is not informative. The chain couples TRBV6-6 to TRBJ2-1; the match to TRBD1 covers 7 bases. The CDR3 is 14 residues long. CDR1 and CDR2 (germline): MNHNY, SVGAGI (reference sequence). With V trimmed by 6 bases and J by 0 bases, 2 bases remained unmatched. The chain's CDR3 is CASSRGSSYNEQFF. Here the CDR3 DNA reads TGTGCCAGCAGCAGGGGGAGCTCCTACAATGAGCAGTTCTTC.

By share of the sample, this clonotype is medium-sized (0.01 to 0.1%). This beta chain slipped into a library made for alpha chains as a stray read, so its size is not meaningful. V gene TRBV27 combines with J gene TRBJ2-5; no clear D gene. The germline V and J ends were trimmed by 8 bases and 0 bases, with 4 bases remaining between them. This CDR3 has 11 residues. Germline V gives CDR1 MNHEY, CDR2 SMNVEV (reference sequence). As DNA, the CDR3 is TGTGCCAGCGGACACCAAGAGACCCAGTACTTC. Protein sequence: CASGHQETQYF.

This clonotype turned up a few times. This beta chain slipped into a library made for alpha chains as a stray read, so its size is not meaningful. V and J are TRBV7-2 and TRBJ2-6; 7 bases map to TRBD1. The V gene's germline CDR1 is SGHTA and CDR2 FQGNSA. V trimming: 5 bases; J trimming: 2 bases; junction bases outside the gene matches: 0. This CDR3 contains 14 residues. The CDR3 DNA follows: TGTGCCAGCAGCCAGGGGGCTGGGGCCAACGTCCTGACTTTC. Its protein is CASSQGAGANVLTF.

Many counts were recorded for this clonotype. This beta chain turned up in a library designed for alpha chains; as an off-target read, its abundance says little. The J gene is TRBJ2-7, the V gene TRBV6-6; TRBD1 agrees at 9 bases. The V segment lost 6 bases and the J segment 1 base; nucleotides outside the gene matches: 4. Germline-derived CDR1 and CDR2 are MNHNY and SVGAGI (reference sequence). This CDR3 spans 14 amino acids. This CDR3 reads CASRNRGLSYEQYF. Written as DNA, the CDR3 is TGTGCCAGCAGGAACAGGGGGCTGTCCTACGAGCAGTACTTC.

This clonotype counts as medium-sized. The library was built for alpha chains, so this beta chain is an off-target read and its size means little. V and J are TRBV28 and TRBJ1-2; the D gene is possibly TRBD1 (5 bases). V was cut by 3 bases and J by 0 bases, with 17 bases left in between. The CDR3 is made up of 17 amino acids. Germline loops: CDR1 MDHEN, CDR2 SYDVKM. The chain's CDR3 is CASSFTQGLVANYGYTF. The CDR3 DNA sequence: TGTGCCAGCAGTTTTACGCAGGGATTAGTTGCTAACTATGGCTACACCTTC.

This clonotype is deemed medium-sized. The size of this beta chain means little, since it is a stray read in a library made for alpha chains. This chain uses TRBV7-2 with TRBJ2-1; D is uncertain. The germline gives CDR1 SGHTA, CDR2 FQGNSA. Trimming shortened V by 1 base and J by 7 bases, and 11 bases separated the two germline ends. The CDR3 spans 14 residues. The CDR3 here is CASSLVFGKNEQFF. The CDR3 bases are TGTGCCAGCAGCTTAGTTTTTGGGAAAAATGAGCAGTTCTTC.

This clonotype is categorized as medium-sized. This beta chain slipped into a library made for alpha chains as a stray read, so its size is not meaningful. The chain has TRBV10-3 and TRBJ2-2; D gene ambiguous. The CDR3 totals 14 residues. V lost 2 bases and J 0 bases, leaving 4 bases between the germline ends. CDR1 ENHRY and CDR2 SYGVKD come from the germline V gene. The CDR3 region has the DNA TGTGCCATCAGTGAGGGCACGAACACCGGGGAGCTGTTTTTT. This gives the protein CAISEGTNTGELFF.

Relative to its sample, this clonotype is medium-sized. This beta chain is a stray sequence in a library constructed for alpha chains; its clone size is not meaningful. The chain joins TRBV12-3 or TRBV12-4 to TRBJ2-4; no definite D call. Trimming took off 7 bases at V and 6 bases at J, with 16 bases between the two ends. This CDR3 is built from 14 residues. CDR3 residues: CASTFLSVGNIQYF. The DNA for the CDR3 is TGTGCCAGCACCTTCCTTTCGGTTGGAAACATTCAGTACTTC.

In this sample, this clonotype is medium-sized. The library was designed around alpha chains, so this beta chain is a stray read whose abundance carries little weight. The genes are TRBV7-2 and TRBJ1-1; possibly TRBD1 for D (5 bases). Per the germline V gene, CDR1 is SGHTA and CDR2 is FQGNSA. Deletions cut 3 bases from V and 3 bases from J, with 8 bases between. The CDR3 is made up of 13 amino acids. CDR3 DNA sequence: TGTGCCAGCAGCTTTGGGGCCGACACTGAAGCTTTCTTT. It yields the protein CASSFGADTEAFF.

This clonotype was seen repeatedly, ten times or more. The library was prepared for alpha chains; this beta chain is a stray read, so its frequency means little. The chain recombines TRBV20-1 with TRBJ2-5; the D call may be TRBD1 or TRBD2 (5 bases each). Germline V lookup: CDR1 DFQATT, CDR2 SNEGSKA (reference sequence). Trimming pared 5 bases from V and 4 bases from J, leaving 5 bases between. The CDR3 spans 10 residues. Here the CDR3 reads CSAGTETQYF. The CDR3 nucleotides are TGCAGTGCTGGGACAGAGACCCAGTACTTC.

This clonotype was found many times. With the library built for alpha chains, this beta chain is off target and its frequency is not meaningful. The chain recombines TRBV18 with TRBJ2-3, with 12 bases lining up with TRBD2. The CDR3 spans 20 residues. Losses at the gene ends were 0 bases for V and 0 bases for J; bases not matched to a gene: 10. Looked up from germline, CDR1 is KGHSH and CDR2 is LQKENI. The CDR3 DNA reads as TGTGCCAGCTCACCACCCTACCGACTAGCGGGAGATCTGAGCACAGATACGCAGTATTTT. This encodes CASSPPYRLAGDLSTDTQYF.

This clonotype was observed a handful of times. Within a library made for alpha chains, this beta chain is off target, and its count is uninformative. This chain uses TRBV20-1 with TRBJ1-1; D uncertain. V was clipped by 3 bases and J by 1 base, with 6 bases between them. In germline, CDR1 is DFQATT, CDR2 SNEGSKA (reference sequence). This CDR3 comprises 12 residues. CDR3 bases: TGCAGTGCTAGTTTGGAGAACACTGAAGCTTTCTTT. It is translated as CSASLENTEAFF.

Relative to its sample, this clonotype is medium-sized. With the library built for alpha chains, this beta chain is off target and its frequency is not meaningful. The J gene is TRBJ2-5, the V gene TRBV5-1, with D perhaps TRBD2 (6 bases). CDR3 length equals 15 residues. Trimming took off 0 bases at V and 0 bases at J, with 9 bases between the two ends. The germline V gene encodes CDR1 SGHRS and CDR2 YFSETQ. The CDR3 loop reads CASSLAGGYQETQYF. The CDR3 bases are TGCGCCAGCAGCTTGGCTGGGGGGTACCAAGAGACCCAGTACTTC.

This clonotype is judged medium-sized. This beta chain slipped into a library made for alpha chains as a stray read, so its size is not meaningful. The V and J genes are TRBV12-3 or TRBV12-4 and TRBJ2-1, with D possibly TRBD2 on 6 matching bases. There are 15 residues in the CDR3. V was cut by 3 bases and J by 9 bases, with 18 bases left in between. DNA for the CDR3: TGTGCCAGCAGTTTCGACCGACTGCGGGACGCTGAGCAGTTCTTC. Translation gives CASSFDRLRDAEQFF.

By share, this clonotype counts as medium-sized (0.01 to 0.1%). In a library made to pick up alpha chains, this beta chain is a stray read with a size that means little. The V and J genes are TRBV19 and TRBJ2-1, with 11 bases fitting TRBD2. The CDR3 runs to 17 residues. The J segment lost 6 bases and the V segment lost 4 bases, leaving 11 bases of the junction unmatched. Germline V gene lookup returns CDR1 LNHDA and CDR2 SQIVND (reference sequence). CDR3 nucleotides: TGTGCCAGTAGTACGGGTCTAGCGGGAGGCAGGGCCAATGAGCAGTTCTTC. Residues: CASSTGLAGGRANEQFF.

For this clonotype: The library was prepared for alpha chains; this beta chain is a stray read, so its frequency means little. This chain joins TRBV7-9 and TRBJ1-5; 7 nucleotides line up with TRBD1. In germline, CDR1 is SEHNR, CDR2 FQNEAQ (reference sequence). The CDR3 is 14 residues long. Losses at the gene ends were 5 bases for V and 3 bases for J; bases not matched to a gene: 4. The CDR3 sequence: CASSEGQINQPQHF. In nucleotides, the CDR3 is TGTGCCAGCAGCGAGGGACAGATCAATCAGCCCCAGCATTTT.

This clonotype has a handful of counts. This beta chain turned up in a library designed for alpha chains; as an off-target read, its abundance says little. DNA of the CDR3: TGCAGCGTTGGACTAGCGGGGGTCTCCTACCAAGAGACCCAGTACTTC. It is translated as CSVGLAGVSYQETQYF. The chain recombines TRBV29-1 with TRBJ2-5; TRBD2 aligns across 12 bases. CDR1 is SQVTM, CDR2 ANQGSEA, per germline. Trimming took 4 bases from V and 0 from J; bases not matched to a gene: 6. The CDR3 is 16 amino acids.